This paragraph reports one T cell receptor (beta chain). In its sample, this clonotype was seen a few times. What this receptor recognizes is not known. Compared with germline, one end of the junction differs, possibly owing to a read error. According to the germline V gene (reference sequence), CDR1 reads LNHDA and CDR2 reads SQIVND. The CDR3 holds 14 amino acids from the cysteine to the phenylalanine. Only the CDR3 portion is preserved as DNA: 42 bases, with reading frame beginning at the first base. These data belong to a study of regulatory T cells in long-lasting Graves disease listed by TCRdb under 2021. General notes on the study: Antithyroid drugs had been taken for less than 3 months by newly diagnosed Graves' disease patients. A total of roughly 33 samples were covered by TCR sequencing, comprising approximately 13 persistent and approximately 20 newly diagnosed Graves' disease patients. Persistent Graves' disease patients were compared with newly diagnosed Graves' disease patients by peripheral blood TCR sequencing and RNA sequencing. The study took place in China and was registered as a clinical trial.

Receptor libraries were prepared by multiplex PCR. Sequencing relied on an Illumina HiSeq 4000. iRepertoire HTBI primers and Arm-PCR amplification of CDR3 regions were used to construct TCR beta libraries. Before sequencing, the PCR products underwent gel purification. The paper's data handling went like this. Gene usage analysis of CDR3 amino acid clonotypes relied on the 55 to 80 TRBV and around 14 TRBJ segments identified across samples. COPE and FqMerger were used to merge filtered high-quality paired reads into contigs. BLAST was used to align contigs to IMGT TRBV, TRBD and TRBJ reference genes, and CDR3 was defined according to IMGT. Highly expanded clones were defined as clonotypes with a frequency above 0.1%. Repertoire diversity was measured by Shannon entropy, and V-J evenness by the Gini coefficient. Clonotypes shared by more than one individual were considered public. TCRdb applied fastp at Q25 and MiXCR to the public reads, then kept only in-frame beta chains. Rows with a matching CDR3 protein are joined into one entry that keeps the most common DNA and genes. TCRdb assigned the V and J calls; the authors' analysis was not used. The sample yields about 470,000 distinct CDR3 sequences; around 15% were counted once. In total, the top ten clones hold about 12% of the sample.

Study-level results and caveats: Peripheral blood alone was examined, since thyroid tissue, which constituted the primary lesion, could not be accessed. Persistent patients shared more public clonotypes among themselves (approximately 2,500) than newly diagnosed patients did (approximately 970). The authors acknowledged the small sample size as a limitation that may reduce accuracy. Compared with newly diagnosed patients, patients with persistent Graves' disease had lower TCR Shannon entropy and fewer highly expanded clones, which suggests clonal expansion. Sequencing and analysis were restricted to the TCR beta chain. Preferential use of TRBV28, TRBJ1-2 and TRBJ2-5 was observed in persistent disease, whereas TRBV20-1 and TRBJ2-1 were favored in newly diagnosed disease.

Taken with the paper, the label for time point translates to: newly diagnosed GD, antithyroid drugs for less than 3 months. For both TCR sequencing and RNA sequencing, RNA was extracted from PBMCs using TRIzol. The diagnosis of Graves' disease was made according to American Thyroid Association guidelines. The patients came from an endocrinology department in Xi'an, China. From each patient, 8 to 10 milliliters of peripheral blood was collected into an EDTA anticoagulant tube. Ficoll Paque Plus density gradient separation was used to isolate PBMCs, and no further T cell sorting was done. An Agilent 2100 Bioanalyzer and agarose gel were used to assess RNA quality, and a NanoDrop 2000 was used to measure RNA concentration. This sample also belongs to another study, concerning T cells in Graves' hyperthyroidism and ophthalmopathy. Per that second paper: Stable Graves' hyperthyroidism was defined as no progression to ophthalmopathy during 18 months of follow-up. Hyperthyroidism patients were aged 18 to 65 years and newly diagnosed, with disease duration of less than 2 months. Exclusion was applied to patients with uncontrolled infections, other autoimmune diseases, pregnancy or lactation. Diagnoses were established on the basis of clinical symptoms, serum thyroxine and TRAb, thyroid ultrasound, and orbital computed tomography. The first round of RT-PCR for the TCR CDR3 was performed with the HTBI primer set and the Qiagen OneStep RT-PCR kit. Most expanded thyroid clonotypes (frequency above 0.001) were also detected in blood, a finding suggesting that blood repertoires may reflect thyroid immune responses. Ophthalmopathy was separated from stable hyperthyroidism by a 13 V-J signature model, with over 85% sensitivity and around 81% specificity obtained in cross-validation and 80%/75% obtained in testing. During validation, the model predicted progression to ophthalmopathy a median of about 6.3 months ahead of onset, with roughly 65% sensitivity and 72% to 80% specificity. TCR V-J signatures able to tell the groups apart were searched for in a discovery cohort of around 95 patients, of whom over 40 had Graves' ophthalmopathy and around 58 had stable Graves' hyperthyroidism. Prospective prediction of ophthalmopathy was tested in an independent validation cohort consisting of fewer than 20 hyperthyroidism patients and 15 or so patients who later progressed to ophthalmopathy. The roughly 90 discovery patients were divided at random into training and test sets in a 7:3 ratio. In addition, the study compared T-cell repertoires in thyroid tissue and in blood from several Graves' hyperthyroidism patients. After blood sampling, hyperthyroidism patients were treated with methimazole at a starting dose of 30 mg daily, and ophthalmopathy patients were treated with high-dose intravenous methylprednisolone. Libraries were constructed in a second round of multiplex PCR, after which size selection and purification were carried out. Sequencing of the libraries was done on an Illumina HiSeq2000 using paired-end 100 bp reads. SOAPnuke was used to process the raw data, removing reads that contained adapters or uncalled bases, had a mean Phred below 15, or lacked an exact match to the constant primer or identifier. COPE v1.2.5 was used to merge the high-quality paired reads, and each unique nucleotide sequence was defined as a clonotype. Clonotypes were aligned to IMGT TRBV, TRBD and TRBJ reference segments using MiTCR v1.1. The analysis included only V-J combinations with a frequency above 0.0001, which together covered approximately 99% of the repertoires. A TCS score was defined as the ratio between F50 (clonal expansion) and ExV (chaos), using BLOSUM62-based TCRdist between CDR3 peptides within each V-J. Welch's t-statistics and random forest reduced 450 to 600 V-J features to 10 to 15, which were used in a naive Bayes classifier (R e1071). No statistical method was used to fix the sample size in advance, and group allocation was not hidden from the investigators. The paper reports TCR Vbeta CDR3 sequencing of more than 120 peripheral blood samples: fewer than 50 ophthalmopathy, roughly 80 hyperthyroidism and around 17 progressor patients.

The chain was built from TRBV19 and TRBJ2-2, with TRBD1 perhaps the D gene, on 6 matching bases. This clonotype was obtained from a man in his forties with Graves disease. Donor details come from another sample of the same person, matched by shared clones. Sequencing was performed on peripheral blood mononuclear cells (PBMCs), taken at new diagnosis, from a patient treated with antithyroid drugs. The CDR3 amino acid sequence is: CASTKGVDTGELFF. The DNA sequence is as follows: TGTGCAAGTACAAAGGGGGTCGACACCGGGGAGCTGTTTTTT.